This T cell receptor beta chain was sequenced in a study of early T cells in non-severe SARS-CoV-2 infection. Study-level background: The chains were unpaired, and the sequenced material was bulk RNA from unsorted whole blood.

Trimming took 7 bases from V and 0 from J, leaving 11 bases between them. CDR3 length: 14 residues. CDR1 and CDR2 (germline): MNHEY, SMNVEV (reference sequence). This clonotype was seen a few times. As part of library construction, unique molecular identifiers were attached to individual cDNA molecules. A single record per CDR3 protein comes from TCRdb applying MiXCR to the 5' RACE reads. Among about 77,000 distinct CDR3 sequences, about 5% were seen once, and the ten largest hold under 8%. The chain employs TRBV27 and TRBJ2-3; D is unclear. This receptor was obtained from an adult who was a healthcare worker with PCR-confirmed SARS-CoV-2 infection or an uninfected control (not recorded which). The sequences come from whole blood, collected at baseline. CDR3 bases: TGTGCCAGCATGTGGGGAAGGAGCACAGATACGCAGTATTTT. Residues: CASMWGRSTDTQYF.